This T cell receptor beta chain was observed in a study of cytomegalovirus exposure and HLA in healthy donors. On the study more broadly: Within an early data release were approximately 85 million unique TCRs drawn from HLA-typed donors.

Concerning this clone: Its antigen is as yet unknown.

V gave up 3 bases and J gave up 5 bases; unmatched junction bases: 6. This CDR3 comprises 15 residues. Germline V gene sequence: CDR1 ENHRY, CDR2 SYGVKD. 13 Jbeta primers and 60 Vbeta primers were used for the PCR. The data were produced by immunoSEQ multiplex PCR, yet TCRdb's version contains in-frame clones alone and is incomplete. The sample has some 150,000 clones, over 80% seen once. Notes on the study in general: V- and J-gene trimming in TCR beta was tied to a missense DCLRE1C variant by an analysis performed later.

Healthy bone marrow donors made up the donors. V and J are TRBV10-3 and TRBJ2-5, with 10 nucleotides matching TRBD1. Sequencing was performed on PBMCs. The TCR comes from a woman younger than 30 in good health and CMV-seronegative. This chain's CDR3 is CAISDGTGVGETQYF. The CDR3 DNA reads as TGTGCCATCAGTGACGGGACAGGGGTCGGGGAGACCCAGTACTTC.